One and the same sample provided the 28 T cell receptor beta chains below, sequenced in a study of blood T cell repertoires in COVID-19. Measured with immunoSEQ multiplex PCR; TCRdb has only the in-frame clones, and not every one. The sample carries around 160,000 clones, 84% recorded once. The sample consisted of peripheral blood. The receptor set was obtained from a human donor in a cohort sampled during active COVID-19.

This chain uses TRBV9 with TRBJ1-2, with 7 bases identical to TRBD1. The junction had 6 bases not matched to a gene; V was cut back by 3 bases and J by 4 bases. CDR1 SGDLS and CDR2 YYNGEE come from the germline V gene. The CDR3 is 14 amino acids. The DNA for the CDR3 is TGTGCCAGCAGCGGACAGGGAGACGCCTATGGCTACACCTTC. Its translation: CASSGQGDAYGYTF.

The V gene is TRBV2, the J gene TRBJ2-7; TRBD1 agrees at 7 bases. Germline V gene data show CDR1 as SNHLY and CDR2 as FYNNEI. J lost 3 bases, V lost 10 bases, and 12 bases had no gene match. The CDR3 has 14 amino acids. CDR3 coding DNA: TGTGCCAACTCCATAGAACAGGGGATCTACGAGCAGTACTTC. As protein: CANSIEQGIYEQYF.

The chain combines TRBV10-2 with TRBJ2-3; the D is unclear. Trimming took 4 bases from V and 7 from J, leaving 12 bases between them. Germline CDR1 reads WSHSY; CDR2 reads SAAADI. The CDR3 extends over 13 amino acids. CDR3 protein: CASSAGWVNTQYF. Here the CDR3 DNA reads TGCGCCAGCAGTGCGGGTTGGGTGAATACGCAGTATTTT.

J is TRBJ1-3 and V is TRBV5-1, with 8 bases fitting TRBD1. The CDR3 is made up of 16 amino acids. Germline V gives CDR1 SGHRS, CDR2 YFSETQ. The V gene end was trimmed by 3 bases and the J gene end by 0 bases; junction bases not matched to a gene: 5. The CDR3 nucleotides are TGCGCCAGCAGCTCGCGGGACAGGAGCTCTGGAAACACCATATATTTT. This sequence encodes CASSSRDRSSGNTIYF. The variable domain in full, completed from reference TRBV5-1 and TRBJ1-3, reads KAGVTQTPRYLIKTRGQQVTLSCSPISGHRSVSWYQQTPGQGLQFLFEYFSETQRNKGNFPGRFSGRQFSNSRSEMNVSTLELGDSALYLCASSSRDRSSGNTIYFGEGSWLTVV.

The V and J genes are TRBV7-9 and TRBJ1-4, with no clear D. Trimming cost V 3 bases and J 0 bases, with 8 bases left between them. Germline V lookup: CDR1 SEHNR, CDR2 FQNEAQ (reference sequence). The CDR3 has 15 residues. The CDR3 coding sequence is TGTGCCAGCAGCTTGGAGCCAGCAACTAATGAAAAACTGTTTTTT. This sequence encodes CASSLEPATNEKLFF.

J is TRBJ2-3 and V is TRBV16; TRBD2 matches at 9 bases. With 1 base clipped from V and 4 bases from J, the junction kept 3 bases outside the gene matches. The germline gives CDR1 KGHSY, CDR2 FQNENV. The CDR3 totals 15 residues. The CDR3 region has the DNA TGTGCCAGCAGCCAATTTTCTAGCGGGGCAGATACGCAGTATTTT. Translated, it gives CASSQFSSGADTQYF.

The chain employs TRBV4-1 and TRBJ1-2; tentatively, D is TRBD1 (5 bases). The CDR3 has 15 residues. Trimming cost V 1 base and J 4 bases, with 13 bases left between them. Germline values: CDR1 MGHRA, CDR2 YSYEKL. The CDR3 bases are TGCGCCAGCAGCCAAGGGGCAGGGCTAGGCTATGGCTACACCTTC. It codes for CASSQGAGLGYGYTF.

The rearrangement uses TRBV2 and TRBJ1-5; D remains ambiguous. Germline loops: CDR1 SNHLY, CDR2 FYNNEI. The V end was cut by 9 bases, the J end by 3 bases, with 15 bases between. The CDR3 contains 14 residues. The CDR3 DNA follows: TGTGCCAGTGACTCTGGAGGTTACAATCAGCCCCAGCATTTT. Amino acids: CASDSGGYNQPQHF.

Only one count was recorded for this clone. The CDR3 nucleotides are TGCGCCAGCAGCCTGACAGGGGATGATGGAAATTCACCCCTCCACTTT. This sequence encodes CASSLTGDDGNSPLHF. The V call is TRBV4-1, the J call TRBJ1-6; 8 bases fit TRBD1. This CDR3 region has 16 residues. Per germline, CDR1 MGHRA and CDR2 YSYEKL. V shed 4 bases, J shed 7 bases, and the junction held 9 bases outside the gene matches.

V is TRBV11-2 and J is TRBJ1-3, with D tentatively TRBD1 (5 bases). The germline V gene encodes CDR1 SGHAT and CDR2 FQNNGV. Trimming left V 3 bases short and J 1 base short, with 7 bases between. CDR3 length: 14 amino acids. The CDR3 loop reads CASSFGGSGNTIYF. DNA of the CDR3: TGTGCCAGCAGCTTTGGGGGGTCTGGAAACACCATATATTTT.

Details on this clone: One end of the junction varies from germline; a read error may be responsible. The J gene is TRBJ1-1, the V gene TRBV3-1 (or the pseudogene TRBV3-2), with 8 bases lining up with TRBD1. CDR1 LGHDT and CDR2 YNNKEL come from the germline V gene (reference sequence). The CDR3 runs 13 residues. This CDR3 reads CASSQDARTGKRF. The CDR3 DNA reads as TGTGCCAGCAGCCAAGATGCCCGGACAGGGAAGCGTTTT.

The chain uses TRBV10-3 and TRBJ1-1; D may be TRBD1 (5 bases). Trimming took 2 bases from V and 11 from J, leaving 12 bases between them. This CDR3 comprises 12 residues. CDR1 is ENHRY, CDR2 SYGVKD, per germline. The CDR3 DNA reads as TGTGCCATCAGTGAGACCAGGGCGGCGGCTTTCTTT. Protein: CAISETRAAAFF.

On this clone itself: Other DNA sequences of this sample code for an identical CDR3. In nucleotides, the CDR3 is TGCGCCAGCAGCTTGGAGGACAGGGCCAACTATGGCTACACCTTC. This codes for CASSLEDRANYGYTF. This chain links TRBV5-1 with TRBJ1-2, with TRBD1 matching 8 bases. V shed 0 bases and J 2 bases; nucleotides not matched to a gene: 3. The length of the CDR3 is 15 residues. Germline V CDR1 and CDR2: SGHRS, YFSETQ. The variable domain in full, completed from reference TRBV5-1 and TRBJ1-2, reads KAGVTQTPRYLIKTRGQQVTLSCSPISGHRSVSWYQQTPGQGLQFLFEYFSETQRNKGNFPGRFSGRQFSNSRSEMNVSTLELGDSALYLCASSLEDRANYGYTFGSGTRLTVV.

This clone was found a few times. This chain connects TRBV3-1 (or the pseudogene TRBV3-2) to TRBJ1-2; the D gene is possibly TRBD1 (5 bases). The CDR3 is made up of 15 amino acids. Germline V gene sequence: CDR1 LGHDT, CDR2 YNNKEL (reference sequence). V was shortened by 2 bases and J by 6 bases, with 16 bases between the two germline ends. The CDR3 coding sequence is TGTGCCAGCAGCCAACCGGGACTCCGGATCAATGGCTACACCTTC. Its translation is CASSQPGLRINGYTF.

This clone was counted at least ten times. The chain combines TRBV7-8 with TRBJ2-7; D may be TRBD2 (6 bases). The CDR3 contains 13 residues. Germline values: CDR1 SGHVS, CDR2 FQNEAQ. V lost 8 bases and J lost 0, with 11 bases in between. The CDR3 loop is CASVLGGSYEQYF. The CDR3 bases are TGTGCCAGCGTCCTCGGGGGCTCCTACGAGCAGTACTTC.

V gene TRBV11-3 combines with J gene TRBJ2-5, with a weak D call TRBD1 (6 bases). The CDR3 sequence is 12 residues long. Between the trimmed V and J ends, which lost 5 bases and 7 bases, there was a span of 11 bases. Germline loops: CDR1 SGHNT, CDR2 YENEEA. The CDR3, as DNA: TGTGCCAGCAGCATGCAAGGGGGGACCCAGTACTTC. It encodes CASSMQGGTQYF.

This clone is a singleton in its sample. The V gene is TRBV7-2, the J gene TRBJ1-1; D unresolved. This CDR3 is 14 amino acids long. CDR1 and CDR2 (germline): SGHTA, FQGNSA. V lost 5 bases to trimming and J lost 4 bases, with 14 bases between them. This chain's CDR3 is CASSPGGSITEAFF. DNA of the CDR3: TGTGCCAGCAGCCCCGGAGGGTCGATCACTGAAGCTTTCTTT. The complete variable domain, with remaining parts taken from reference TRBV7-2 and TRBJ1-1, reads GAGVSQSPSNKVTEKGKDVELRCDPISGHTALYWYRQSLGQGLEFLIYFQGNSAPDKSGLPSDRFSAERTGGSVSTLTIQRTQQEDSAVYLCASSPGGSITEAFFGQGTRLTVV.

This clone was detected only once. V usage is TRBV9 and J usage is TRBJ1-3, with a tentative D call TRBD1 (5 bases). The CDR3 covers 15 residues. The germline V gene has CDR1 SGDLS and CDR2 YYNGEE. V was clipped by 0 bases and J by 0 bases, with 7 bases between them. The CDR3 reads CASSVEDSSGNTIYF. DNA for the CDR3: TGTGCCAGCAGCGTAGAAGACAGCTCTGGAAACACCATATATTTT.

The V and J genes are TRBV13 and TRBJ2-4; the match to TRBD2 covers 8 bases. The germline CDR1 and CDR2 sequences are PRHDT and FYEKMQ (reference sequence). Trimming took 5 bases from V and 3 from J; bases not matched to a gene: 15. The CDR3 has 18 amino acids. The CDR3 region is CASSPRTSRGVLKNIQYF. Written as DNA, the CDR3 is TGTGCCAGCAGCCCCCGGACTAGCCGGGGAGTCCTCAAAAACATTCAGTACTTC.

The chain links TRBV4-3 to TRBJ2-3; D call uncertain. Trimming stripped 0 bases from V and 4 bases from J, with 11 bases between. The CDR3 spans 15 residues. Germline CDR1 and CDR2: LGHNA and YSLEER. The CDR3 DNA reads TGCGCCAGCAGCCAAGAAAGAGCGCCCGCAGATACGCAGTATTTT. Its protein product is CASSQERAPADTQYF.

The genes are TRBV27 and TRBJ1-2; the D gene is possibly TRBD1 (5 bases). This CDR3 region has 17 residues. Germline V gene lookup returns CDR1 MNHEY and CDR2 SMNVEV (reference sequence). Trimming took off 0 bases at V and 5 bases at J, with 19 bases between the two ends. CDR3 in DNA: TGTGCCAGCAGTTTATCCACCCGAACAGTCGGGGGGTATGGCTACACCTTC. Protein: CASSLSTRTVGGYGYTF.

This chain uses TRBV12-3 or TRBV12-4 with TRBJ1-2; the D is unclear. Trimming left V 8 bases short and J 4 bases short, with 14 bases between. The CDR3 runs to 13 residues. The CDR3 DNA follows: TGTGCCAGCCCCCAGCCCCACAGCTATGGCTACACCTTC. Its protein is CASPQPHSYGYTF.

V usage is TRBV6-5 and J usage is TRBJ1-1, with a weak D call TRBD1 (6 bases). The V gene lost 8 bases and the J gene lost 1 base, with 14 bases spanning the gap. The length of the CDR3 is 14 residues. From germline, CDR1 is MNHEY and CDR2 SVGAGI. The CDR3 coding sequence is TGTGCCAGCTGGTCACAGGGTAAGAACACTGAAGCTTTCTTT. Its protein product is CASWSQGKNTEAFF.

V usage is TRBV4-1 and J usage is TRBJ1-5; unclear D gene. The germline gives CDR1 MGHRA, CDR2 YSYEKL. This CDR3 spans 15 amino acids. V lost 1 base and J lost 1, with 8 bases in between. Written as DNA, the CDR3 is TGCGCCAGCAGCCAAGTACAGAACAGCAATCAGCCCCAGCATTTT. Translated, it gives CASSQVQNSNQPQHF.

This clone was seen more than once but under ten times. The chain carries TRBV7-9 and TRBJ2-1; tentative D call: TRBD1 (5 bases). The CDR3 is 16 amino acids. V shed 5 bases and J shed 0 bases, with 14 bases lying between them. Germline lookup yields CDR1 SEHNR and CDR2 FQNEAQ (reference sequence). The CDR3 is CASSPVTASSYNEQFF. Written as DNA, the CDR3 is TGTGCCAGCAGCCCTGTGACAGCTAGCTCCTACAATGAGCAGTTCTTC.

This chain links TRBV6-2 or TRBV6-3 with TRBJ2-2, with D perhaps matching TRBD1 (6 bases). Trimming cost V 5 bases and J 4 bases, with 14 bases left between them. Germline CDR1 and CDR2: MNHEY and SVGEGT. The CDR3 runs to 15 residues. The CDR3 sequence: CASSTRDTGTGELFF. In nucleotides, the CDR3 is TGTGCCAGCAGTACCCGGGACACTGGCACCGGGGAGCTGTTTTTT.

The CDR3 bases are TGTGCCAGCAGCCAAGAGAGGCAGGGGGTCCCTGAAGCTTTCTTT. Protein sequence: CASSQERQGVPEAFF. The chain links TRBV14 to TRBJ1-1; 7 bases agree with TRBD1. CDR1 is SGHDN and CDR2 is FVKESK in the germline V gene. CDR3 size: 15 residues. Losses at the gene ends were 0 bases for V and 6 bases for J; bases not matched to a gene: 7.

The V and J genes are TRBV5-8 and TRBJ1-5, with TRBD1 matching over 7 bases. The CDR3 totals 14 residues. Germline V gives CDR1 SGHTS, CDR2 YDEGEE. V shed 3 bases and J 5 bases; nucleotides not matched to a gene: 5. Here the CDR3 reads CASSSRQGYQPQHF. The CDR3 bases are TGTGCCAGCAGCTCCCGACAGGGATATCAGCCCCAGCATTTT.